This TCR beta chain was captured in a study of regulatory T cells in long-lasting Graves disease. The germline gives CDR1 SGHNT, CDR2 YYREEE (reference sequence). The CDR3 length is 14 residues. With 1 base removed from V and 4 bases from J, the gap between germline ends came to 11 bases. Time point here: newly diagnosed GD, antithyroid drugs for less than 3 months. PBMC-extracted RNA yielded the TCR library. Construction of the TCR beta libraries employed iRepertoire HTBI primers in conjunction with Arm-PCR of CDR3 regions. TCRdb passed the multiplex PCR reads through MiXCR, listing each CDR3 protein once. The sample has roughly 500,000 distinct CDR3 sequences; roughly 12% are singletons. This clonotype has just a few counts. Its matching antigen is unknown. Broader study findings: Sharing of public clonotypes was greater in persistent patients (about 2,700) than in new patients (around 1,000). With persistent disease, TRBV28, TRBJ1-2 and TRBJ2-5 were the favored segments.

The data were also submitted as part of a second study, on T cells in Graves' hyperthyroidism and ophthalmopathy.

The input for sequencing was peripheral blood mononuclear cells (PBMCs), taken at new diagnosis, from a patient treated with antithyroid drugs. This receptor was taken from a man under 40 with Graves disease. V gene TRBV5-4 combines with J gene TRBJ1-2; tentative D call: TRBD1 (5 bases). The CDR3 DNA is TGTGCCAGCAGCTTGAGCAGGGACTTCTATGGCTACACCTTC. Translating it yields CASSLSRDFYGYTF.